Following are 31 T cell receptor beta chains from one sample sequenced in a study of glioma-infiltrating T cells. Amplification of TCR alpha and beta CDR3 regions from RNA used iRepertoire nested multiplex PCR. A single record per CDR3 protein comes from TCRdb applying MiXCR to the multiplex PCR reads. Of around 43,000 distinct CDR3 sequences in the sample, about a fifth were seen once. Sequenced material: glioma tissue, nonneoplastic brain tissue, or PBMCs (not recorded which). Receptors originate from a human donor with low-grade glioma or glioblastoma, undergoing nonglioma brain surgery, or in good health (not recorded which).

As regards this clonotype: A read error may be the cause here, since a much bigger clone is one base away. The V gene is TRBV11-2, the J gene TRBJ2-7; 7 positions agree with TRBD1. CDR1 SGHAT and CDR2 FQNNGV come from the germline V gene. Trimming removed 2 bases from V and 2 bases from J; junction bases left unmatched: 3. This CDR3 comprises 14 residues. CDR3 DNA sequence: TGTGCCAGCAGCTTATACAGGGGTACCTACGAGCAGTACGTC. This gives the protein CASSLYRGTYEQYV.

The sample holds many counts of this clonotype. The rearrangement links TRBV5-1 to TRBJ1-1, with 7 nucleotides matching TRBD1. The germline V gene encodes CDR1 SGHRS and CDR2 YFSETQ. The ends lost 4 bases at V and 5 bases at J; junction bases unmatched: 8. This CDR3 spans 14 amino acids. CDR3 coding DNA: TGCGCCAGCAGCCGTGGGACAGAAGGAACTGAAGCTTTCTTT. Translation: CASSRGTEGTEAFF.

A remark on this clonotype: Possible read error: a much larger clone is one base away. The J gene is TRBJ2-1, the V gene TRBV19; D unresolved. The ends were cut back, 8 bases at V and 6 bases at J, with 20 bases in the middle. CDR1 and CDR2 from the germline V gene are LNHDA and SQIVND (reference sequence). CDR3 size: 15 residues. CDR3 in amino acids: CASGPPGTHFNEQFF. The CDR3 DNA reads as TGTGCCAGTGGTCCCCCCGGCACTCACTTCAATGAGCAGTTCTTC.

Of note for this clonotype: The junction shows a germline mismatch at one end, possibly a read error. This chain joins TRBV7-2 and TRBJ1-1; D uncertain. Germline V gene lookup returns CDR1 SGHTA and CDR2 FQGNSA. This CDR3 has 16 amino acids. CDR3 residues: CASSSIGRTENTEAFF. The CDR3, as DNA: TGTGCCAGCAGCTCGATTGGTCGGACTGAGAACACCGAAGCTTTCTTT.

This clonotype was observed many times. V and J are TRBV28 and TRBJ2-3; 8 bases are shared with TRBD1. CDR3 length equals 16 residues. With 5 bases clipped from V and 0 bases from J, the junction kept 7 bases outside the gene matches. Germline V lookup: CDR1 MDHEN, CDR2 SYDVKM. The CDR3 here is CASSPGQGDSTDTQYF. DNA for the CDR3: TGTGCCAGCAGTCCCGGACAGGGAGATAGCACAGATACGCAGTATTTT.

J is TRBJ2-6 and V is TRBV7-9; TRBD1 agrees at 9 bases. Trimming removed 5 bases from V and 3 bases from J; junction bases left unmatched: 11. This CDR3 region has 18 residues. Looked up from germline, CDR1 is SEHNR and CDR2 is FQNEAQ (reference sequence). Written as DNA, the CDR3 is TGTGCCAGCAGCGTCGCCGGGACAGGGATAGGTGGGGCCAACGTCCTGACTTTC. Translated: CASSVAGTGIGGANVLTF.

Notes on this clonotype: One base away lies a much larger clone, so this may be a sequencing read error. This sequence joins TRBV7-2 and TRBJ2-3; D unresolved. Per the germline V gene, CDR1 is SGHTA and CDR2 is FQGNSA. This CDR3 has 13 residues. CDR3 region: CVSNTYRTDTQYF. For the CDR3, the DNA is TGTGTCAGCAATACGTATCGCACAGATACGCAGTATTTT.

This clonotype occurred many times. Here the CDR3 DNA reads TGTGCCAGCAGCTCATCTGCGCAAGAGACCCAGTACTTC. Amino acids: CASSSSAQETQYF. The chain links TRBV7-2 to TRBJ2-5; D is ambiguous. The CDR3 has 13 amino acids. The V and J ends lost 4 bases and 2 bases respectively, with 8 bases between them. CDR1 is SGHTA and CDR2 is FQGNSA in the germline V gene.

There are many counts of this clonotype. The V call is TRBV2, the J call TRBJ1-2, with D unclear. Trimming took 7 bases from V and 7 from J, leaving 19 bases between them. The CDR3 length is 14 residues. Per germline, CDR1 SNHLY and CDR2 FYNNEI. The CDR3 DNA reads TGTGCCAGCACCGAGGGTGCGGGCTGGGGTGGCTACACCTTC. Its translation: CASTEGAGWGGYTF.

This clonotype was counted many times. This chain connects TRBV19 to TRBJ1-2; D not resolved. CDR3 length: 13 amino acids. Per the germline V gene, CDR1 is LNHDA and CDR2 is SQIVND (reference sequence). Trimming cost V 7 bases and J 4 bases, with 13 bases left between them. CDR3 sequence reads: CASTAPAGYGYTF. In nucleotides, the CDR3 is TGTGCCAGTACGGCTCCGGCGGGCTATGGCTACACCTTC.

This clonotype was counted between two and nine times. The chain combines TRBV5-5 with TRBJ2-3; D is undetermined. The CDR3 has 15 residues. Trimming removed 4 bases from V and 2 bases from J, with 14 bases in between. Germline V gene lookup returns CDR1 SGHKS and CDR2 YYEKEE (reference sequence). CDR3 DNA sequence: TGTGCCAGCAGCCTCGGTACAGCTAACACAGATACGCAGTATTTT. Its translation is CASSLGTANTDTQYF.

This clonotype was observed many times. The chain links TRBV20-1 to TRBJ2-7, with D tentatively TRBD1 or TRBD2 (6 bases each). The length of the CDR3 is 11 residues. Trimming cost V 8 bases and J 7 bases, with 15 bases left between them. Germline CDR1 is DFQATT and CDR2 is SNEGSKA (reference sequence). The CDR3 spells CSLEGDREQYV. For the CDR3, the DNA is TGCAGTCTGGAGGGGGACCGAGAGCAGTACGTC.

This clonotype was detected ten times or more. The genes are TRBV20-1 and TRBJ2-7; no reliable D call. The V gene's germline CDR1 is DFQATT and CDR2 SNEGSKA (reference sequence). The CDR3 extends over 11 amino acids. V was pared by 6 bases and J by 10 bases, with 16 bases between. CDR3 in DNA: TGCAGTGCAAGGGCCACGGAAACCCAGTACTTC. Translating gives CSARATETQYF.

Many counts were recorded for this clonotype. J is TRBJ2-2 and V is TRBV28; no firm D call. The CDR3 covers 13 residues. The V gene's germline CDR1 is MDHEN and CDR2 SYDVKM. Trimming pared 2 bases from V and 4 bases from J, leaving 5 bases between. DNA of the CDR3: TGTGCCAGCAGTTTAAGCCTCACCGGGGAGCTGTTTTTT. Encoded protein: CASSLSLTGELFF. Filled out from reference TRBV28 and TRBJ2-2, the complete variable domain reads DVKVTQSSRYLVKRTGEKVFLECVQDMDHENMFWYRQDPGLGLRLIYFSYDVKMKEKGDIPEGYSVSREKKERFSLILESASTNQTSMYLCASSLSLTGELFFGEGSRLTVL.

This chain joins TRBV9 and TRBJ2-5; possibly TRBD2 for D (5 bases). The germline gives CDR1 SGDLS, CDR2 YYNGEE. CDR3 length: 13 amino acids. V was trimmed by 0 bases and J by 8 bases, leaving 11 bases between them. This chain's CDR3 is CASSVGLATTQYF. CDR3 coding DNA: TGTGCCAGCAGCGTAGGTTTAGCGACAACCCAGTACTTC.

This clonotype was observed at least ten times. The gene calls are TRBV12-3 or TRBV12-4 and TRBJ1-1; D might be TRBD1 (5 bases). This CDR3 is 13 amino acids long. Trimming took off 4 bases at V and 4 bases at J, with 10 bases between the two ends. CDR3 residues: CASSSLGGTEAFF. The CDR3 DNA sequence: TGTGCCAGCAGTTCTCTTGGGGGCACTGAAGCTTTCTTT.

This clonotype appeared many times. The chain links TRBV4-1 to TRBJ1-5; 8 bases are shared with TRBD1. From germline, CDR1 is MGHRA and CDR2 YSYEKL. The CDR3 is 19 residues long. V shed 0 bases and J 2 bases; nucleotides not matched to a gene: 12. CDR3 sequence reads: CASSQDRDRIVDGNQPQHF. As DNA, the CDR3 is TGCGCCAGCAGCCAAGATCGGGACAGGATCGTTGATGGCAATCAGCCCCAGCATTTT.

In this sample, this clonotype turned up once. J is TRBJ2-1 and V is TRBV25-1, with 10 bases identical to TRBD2. The CDR3 has 16 amino acids. V was pared by 4 bases and J by 7 bases, with 10 bases of the junction left unmatched. Germline loops: CDR1 MGHDK, CDR2 SYGVNS. CDR3 region: CASSAGPGLARNEQFF. The CDR3 bases are TGTGCCAGCAGTGCCGGACCGGGACTAGCGAGGAATGAGCAGTTCTTC.

A note on this clonotype: This clone may be a read error of a much larger clone one base away. The chain employs TRBV2 and TRBJ2-1; no firm D call. CDR1 SNHLY and CDR2 FYNNEI come from the germline V gene. Trimming removed 2 bases from V and 11 bases from J, with 10 bases in between. The CDR3 loop spans 12 amino acids. In DNA, the CDR3 is TGTGCCAGCAGTGAAATATGGTATAAGCAGTTCTTC. This translates into CASSEIWYKQFF.

The chain employs TRBV7-9 and TRBJ1-1; D is undetermined. Trimming took 6 bases from V and 8 from J, leaving 10 bases between them. The CDR3 loop spans 11 amino acids. Germline-derived CDR1 and CDR2 are SEHNR and FQNEAQ (reference sequence). The CDR3 is CASSELQEAFF. The CDR3 DNA reads TGTGCCAGCAGTGAGCTCCAGGAAGCTTTCTTT.

As concerns this clonotype: Possible read error: a much larger clone is one base away. No conserved phenylalanine or tryptophan ends this CDR3, so it is likely a read error. The V gene is TRBV2, the J gene TRBJ2-1; 11 nucleotides match TRBD2. V lost 6 bases and J lost 3; bases outside the gene matches: 4. Germline CDR1 and CDR2: SNHLY and FYNNEI. The CDR3 totals 15 residues. Written as DNA, the CDR3 is TGTGCCAGCAGGAGCGGGACTAGCGGCTACAATGAGCAGTTCCTC. It translates to CASRSGTSGYNEQFL.

This clonotype was detected many times. The V call is TRBV7-2, the J call TRBJ2-7; D is uncertain. In germline, CDR1 is SGHTA, CDR2 FQGNSA. Trimming removed 5 bases from V and 4 bases from J, with 12 bases in between. The CDR3 is made up of 13 amino acids. CDR3 coding DNA: TGTGCCAGCAGCCCAGAAGGTTTGTACGAGCAGTACTTC. It yields the protein CASSPEGLYEQYF.

The table lists this clonotype with many counts. This chain joins TRBV28 and TRBJ2-7; the D is unclear. Trimming stripped 6 bases from V and 1 base from J, with 16 bases between. This CDR3 comprises 15 residues. Germline CDR1 is MDHEN and CDR2 is SYDVKM. The CDR3 region is CASSPHRAQSYEQYF. The CDR3 nucleotides are TGTGCCAGCAGCCCTCACCGGGCGCAGTCCTACGAGCAGTACTTC.

Ten or more counts support this clonotype. The rearrangement links TRBV28 to TRBJ1-2; D may be TRBD1 (5 bases). CDR3 size: 14 residues. V was shortened by 3 bases and J by 8 bases, with 16 bases between the two germline ends. Germline loops: CDR1 MDHEN, CDR2 SYDVKM. CDR3 DNA: TGTGCCAGCAGTTTTAATGAGGGGATAGGGGGCTACACCTTC. Amino acids: CASSFNEGIGGYTF.

This clonotype has at least ten counts. The chain uses TRBV10-2 and TRBJ2-5; D possibly corresponds to TRBD1 (6 bases). The V end was cut by 8 bases, the J end by 0 bases, with 7 bases between. Germline lookup yields CDR1 WSHSY and CDR2 SAAADI. The CDR3 is made up of 12 amino acids. The CDR3 nucleotides are TGCGCCAGCGGGACACACCAAGAGACCCAGTACTTC. Its translation is CASGTHQETQYF.

This clonotype was seen ten or more times. The V call is TRBV19, the J call TRBJ1-1, with TRBD1 identical over 8 bases. CDR3 size: 12 residues. Trimming took 5 bases from V and 10 from J; bases not matched to a gene: 6. CDR1 and CDR2 (germline): LNHDA, SQIVND (reference sequence). The CDR3 nucleotides read TGTGCCAGTAGTCTCGACAGGGGTTCAGCTTTCTTT. Residues: CASSLDRGSAFF.

This clonotype was counted many times. The J gene is TRBJ1-1, the V gene TRBV4-2, with TRBD1 identical over 11 bases. The CDR3 length is 15 residues. Germline CDR1 reads LGHNA; CDR2 reads YNFKEQ. With 0 bases clipped from V and 6 bases from J, the junction kept 3 bases outside the gene matches. CDR3 sequence: CASSQEDRGLAEAFF. CDR3 sequence (DNA): TGTGCCAGCAGCCAAGAGGACAGGGGGCTGGCTGAAGCTTTCTTT.

This clonotype has only a few counts. The chain joins TRBV5-1 to TRBJ2-1, with 9 bases that match TRBD2. CDR1 and CDR2 (germline): SGHRS, YFSETQ. This CDR3 has 16 residues. Trimming removed 0 bases from V and 7 bases from J; junction bases left unmatched: 8. CDR3 residues: CASSLAAGGPGNEQFF. CDR3 in DNA: TGCGCCAGCAGCTTGGCGGCGGGGGGGCCGGGGAATGAGCAGTTCTTC.

This clonotype was seen many times. This sequence joins TRBV5-1 and TRBJ2-1, with 11 nucleotides matching TRBD1. CDR1 is SGHRS and CDR2 is YFSETQ in the germline V gene. The V segment lost 4 bases and the J segment 6 bases; nucleotides outside the gene matches: 6. This CDR3 comprises 15 residues. CDR3 sequence: CASSGPGTGGNEQFF. The CDR3 DNA is TGCGCCAGCAGCGGACCCGGGACAGGGGGCAATGAGCAGTTCTTC.

This clonotype came up many times. This sequence joins TRBV20-1 and TRBJ2-1; maybe TRBD1 (6 bases). Germline lookup yields CDR1 DFQATT and CDR2 SNEGSKA (reference sequence). The V end was cut by 0 bases, the J end by 3 bases, with 12 bases between. This CDR3 spans 15 amino acids. This chain's CDR3 is CSARDPRQDYNEQFF. The CDR3 nucleotides are TGCAGTGCTAGAGATCCGAGACAGGACTACAATGAGCAGTTCTTC.

This clonotype was seen ten or more times. This sequence joins TRBV20-1 and TRBJ1-1, with D perhaps matching TRBD1 (5 bases). The CDR3 has 11 amino acids. Between the trimmed V and J ends, which lost 6 bases and 10 bases, there was a span of 15 bases. Germline CDR1 and CDR2: DFQATT and SNEGSKA (reference sequence). The CDR3 loop reads CSATWMGGAFF. The CDR3 DNA follows: TGCAGTGCCACATGGATGGGGGGAGCTTTCTTT.